Detailed here is one T cell receptor (beta chain). Its target is unknown. Methods used by the authors: Filtering of immunoSEQ junctional sequences could not match full-length read filtering. Profiled with immunoSEQ multiplex PCR; TCRdb holds only in-frame clones, not every one. The V and J calls and clone size come from that table; D and trimming were worked out from the DNA. Counted here are about 1.1 million clones, around 78% occurring once; the ten biggest clones make up more than 0.45%. V was cut by 0 bases and J by 5 bases, with 14 bases left in between. CDR3 length: 16 residues. The germline V gene has CDR1 SGHRS and CDR2 YFSETQ. The source of the sample is a study of shared clonotypes between healthy human individuals. Study outcomes and limitations: Among a few donors, approximately 5% of naive CD4 clonotypes were found in common.

The chain joins TRBV5-1 to TRBJ1-4, with D tentatively TRBD1 (5 bases). The sample consisted of memory CD4+ T cells from PBMCs. Subset denoted: CD45RA-negative fraction. This TCR was sampled from a man between 18 and 35 years old in good health. Some clones in this sample may be carry-over from other donors' samples. The CDR3 DNA is TGCGCCAGCAGCTTGGGTGGGGCGGGCCGAAATGAAAAACTGTTTTTT. This gives the protein CASSLGGAGRNEKLFF.